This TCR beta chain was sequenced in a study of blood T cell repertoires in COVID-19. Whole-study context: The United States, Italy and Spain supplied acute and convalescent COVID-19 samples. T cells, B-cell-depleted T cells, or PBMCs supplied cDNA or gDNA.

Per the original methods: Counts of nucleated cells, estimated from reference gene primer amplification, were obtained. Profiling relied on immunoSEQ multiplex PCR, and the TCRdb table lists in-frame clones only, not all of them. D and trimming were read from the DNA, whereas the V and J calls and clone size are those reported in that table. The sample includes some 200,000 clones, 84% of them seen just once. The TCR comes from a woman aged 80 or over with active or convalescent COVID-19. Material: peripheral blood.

The CDR3 here is CASSLSGTRANEQFF. The DNA for the CDR3 is TGTGCCAGCAGCTTATCCGGGACTAGGGCAAATGAGCAGTTCTTC. The rearrangement joins TRBV5-6 to TRBJ2-1, with 8 nucleotides matching TRBD2. CDR3 length: 15 amino acids. Germline V gene lookup returns CDR1 SGHDT and CDR2 YYEEEE. The trim removed 2 bases at V and 7 bases at J, leaving 8 bases unmatched.